This entry is about one T cell receptor (beta chain). The antigen remains undetermined. Between the trimmed V and J ends, which lost 2 bases and 0 bases, there was a span of 13 bases. The CDR3 covers 17 residues. Germline assignment: CDR1 MGHRA and CDR2 YSYEKL. A deep-level run was used for the assay. Every immunoSEQ plate was one replicate of a subset's evenly spread DNA. Sorted-subset replicate PCRs used about 190 ng of genomic DNA. This amount corresponded to approximately 30,000 T cell genomes. Using immunoSEQ multiplex PCR, the repertoire was profiled, and TCRdb retains in-frame clones only, with some absent. The data show more than 2,000,000 clones, roughly nine tenths seen once. The data derive from a study of shared clonotypes between healthy human individuals. Study findings and constraints: Sharing of clonotypes among donors was expected to vary with sequencing depth.

This TCR was sampled from a man in his late teens or twenties in good health. Material for sequencing was naive CD4+ T cells sorted from blood. Subset reported: CD45RA+ positively selected. The chain couples TRBV4-1 to TRBJ2-2; D not certain. This CDR3 reads CASSQTPELSNTGELFF. CDR3 in DNA: TGCGCCAGCAGCCAAACCCCCGAGTTATCGAACACCGGGGAGCTGTTTTTT.